A single sample gave rise to the 28 T cell receptor beta chains below, sequenced in a study of cytomegalovirus exposure and HLA in healthy donors. Amplification used 60 Vbeta primers and 13 Jbeta primers. Assay: immunoSEQ multiplex PCR; the TCRdb copy retains only in-frame clones and omits some. The data hold 120,000 to 150,000 clones, with about 72% observed a single time. Sequencing was performed on PBMCs. The receptors were gathered from a man aged 35-49 years in good health and CMV-seronegative.

This clone occurred a few times. The chain links TRBV2 to TRBJ1-5; 11 positions match TRBD1. Germline CDR1 is SNHLY and CDR2 is FYNNEI. V shed 6 bases, J shed 6 bases, and the junction held 4 bases outside the gene matches. This CDR3 has 14 residues. The DNA of the CDR3 is TGTGCCAGCAGATGGGACAGGGGGACTCAGCCCCAGCATTTT. Its protein product is CASRWDRGTQPQHF.

The chain is built from TRBV4-1 and TRBJ2-1; TRBD2 matches at 12 bases. Germline trimming cut 4 bases from V and 5 bases from J; bases unmatched to any gene: 0. This CDR3 comprises 14 residues. The V gene's germline CDR1 is MGHRA and CDR2 YSYEKL. In DNA, the CDR3 is TGCGCCAGCAGCCGGACTAGCGGGAACAATGAGCAGTTCTTC. Its translation: CASSRTSGNNEQFF.

Points on this clone: A read error may account for a junction end that differs from germline. The V and J genes are TRBV5-6 and TRBJ1-2, with D possibly TRBD1 on 6 matching bases. The CDR3 contains 13 residues. Germline V gene sequence: CDR1 SGHDT, CDR2 YYEEEE. The CDR3 protein is CASSLMGAGGYPF. Here the CDR3 DNA reads TGTGCCAGCAGCTTGATGGGGGCGGGGGGCTACCCCTTC.

This chain joins TRBV7-2 and TRBJ2-3, with a weak D call TRBD2 (5 bases). Germline CDR1 reads SGHTA; CDR2 reads FQGNSA. The CDR3 has 13 residues. Trimming shortened V by 0 bases and J by 4 bases, and 5 bases separated the two germline ends. The CDR3 DNA reads as TGTGCCAGCAGCTTAGCGGGAGCAGATACGCAGTATTTT. Translating it yields CASSLAGADTQYF.

The chain combines TRBV7-9 with TRBJ2-7, with 7 bases that match TRBD2. Germline CDR1 and CDR2: SEHNR and FQNEAQ (reference sequence). V gave up 5 bases and J gave up 2 bases; unmatched junction bases: 9. This CDR3 spans 15 amino acids. The CDR3 DNA is TGTGCCAGCAGCCCCCGGGGGGAGGGGCCCTACGAGCAGTACTTC. Amino acids: CASSPRGEGPYEQYF.

The V gene is TRBV7-2, the J gene TRBJ2-7; TRBD2 agrees at 11 bases. CDR3 length: 16 amino acids. Germline-derived CDR1 and CDR2 are SGHTA and FQGNSA. V trimming: 5 bases; J trimming: 4 bases; junction bases outside the gene matches: 10. The CDR3 here is CASSVILAGVSYEQYF. CDR3 bases: TGTGCCAGCAGCGTAATACTAGCGGGAGTCTCGTACGAGCAGTACTTC.

This chain links TRBV6-5 with TRBJ2-1, with 8 bases fitting TRBD2. With 0 bases clipped from V and 3 bases from J, the junction kept 4 bases outside the gene matches. The germline V gene has CDR1 MNHEY and CDR2 SVGAGI. This CDR3 has 16 residues. CDR3 sequence: CASSYSAGGGYNEQFF. For the CDR3, the DNA is TGTGCCAGCAGTTACTCGGCGGGAGGAGGCTACAATGAGCAGTTCTTC.

CDR3 region: CASSREGGRDETQYF. CDR3 sequence (DNA): TGTGCCAGCAGCCGGGAAGGGGGCAGGGATGAGACCCAGTACTTC. The rearrangement joins TRBV7-8 to TRBJ2-5; TRBD1 matches at 7 bases. Germline V gives CDR1 SGHVS, CDR2 FQNEAQ. Trimming took 5 bases from V and 5 from J; bases not matched to a gene: 11. The CDR3 totals 15 residues.

This chain joins TRBV5-1 and TRBJ2-5, with D tentatively TRBD1 (6 bases). The J call may be mistaken, given a closer DNA end match to TRBJ2-7. CDR1 and CDR2 from the germline V gene are SGHRS and YFSETQ. The CDR3 runs to 14 residues. The CDR3 DNA is TGCGCCAGCAGCTTGGTCAGGGGTCTGGACGAGCAGTACTTC. This gives the protein CASSLVRGLDEQYF.

The rearrangement links TRBV5-1 to TRBJ1-2, with TRBD1 matching over 9 bases. Trimming removed 3 bases from V and 4 bases from J; junction bases left unmatched: 7. Per germline, CDR1 SGHRS and CDR2 YFSETQ. CDR3 length: 15 residues. Written as DNA, the CDR3 is TGCGCCAGCAGCTCCGGGACAGGGTATGGCTATGGCTACACCTTC. It encodes CASSSGTGYGYGYTF.

With regard to this clone: One end of the junction varies from germline; a read error may be responsible. The CDR3 loop reads CASSQDGTGRSGYPF. The CDR3 DNA follows: TGCGCCAGCAGCCAAGATGGGACAGGGAGATCTGGCTACCCCTTC. The chain couples TRBV4-3 to TRBJ1-2; 9 nucleotides match TRBD1. This CDR3 region has 15 residues. Germline V gene lookup returns CDR1 LGHNA and CDR2 YSLEER.

This chain uses TRBV5-1 with TRBJ1-3, with 7 bases lining up with TRBD1. Losses at the gene ends were 4 bases for V and 9 bases for J; bases not matched to a gene: 16. The CDR3 runs 16 residues. Germline lookup yields CDR1 SGHRS and CDR2 YFSETQ. CDR3 protein: CASSGGTEPVGGTIYF. Here the CDR3 DNA reads TGCGCCAGCAGCGGCGGGACAGAGCCCGTGGGCGGCACCATATATTTT.

Comment on this clone: One end of the junction varies from germline; a read error may be responsible. The V and J genes are TRBV7-8 and TRBJ1-5; D not certain. Germline loops: CDR1 SGHVS, CDR2 FQNEAQ. This CDR3 has 14 residues. In nucleotides, the CDR3 is TGTGCCAGCAGCACTACTTCCCGGGATCAGCCCCAGAATTTT. It yields the protein CASSTTSRDQPQNF.

The rearrangement uses TRBV9 and TRBJ1-1; tentative D call: TRBD1 (5 bases). Trimming removed 5 bases at V and 11 bases at J, with 19 bases between. There are 13 residues in the CDR3. The germline V gene has CDR1 SGDLS and CDR2 YYNGEE. The CDR3 is CASRGGDLGGAFF. CDR3 nucleotides: TGTGCCAGCAGGGGGGGGGACCTCGGTGGGGCTTTCTTT.

This chain uses TRBV12-2 with TRBJ2-1; whether TRBD1, the table's D call, matches the DNA was not checked. TRBV12-2 is recorded as a pseudogene. CDR3 length: 18 amino acids. CDR3 nucleotides: TGTGCAAGTCGCTTACCCCAGGGGACAGGGCAGCCTTACAATGAGCAGTTCTTC. Amino acid sequence: CASRLPQGTGQPYNEQFF.

This chain uses TRBV10-2 with TRBJ1-5; D gene unclear. V dropped 6 bases and J dropped 1 base, with 10 bases sitting between them. Germline CDR1 is WSHSY and CDR2 is SAAADI. The CDR3 length is 14 residues. Here the CDR3 DNA reads TGCGCCAGCAGCCCAGCGGACAGCAATCAGCCCCAGCATTTT. It codes for CASSPADSNQPQHF.

A single count supports this clone. The chain has TRBV4-1 and TRBJ2-7; the D gene is possibly TRBD2 (5 bases). The CDR3 spans 16 residues. The V end lost 3 bases, the J end lost 1 base, and 16 bases lay between the germline ends. The germline gives CDR1 MGHRA, CDR2 YSYEKL. The CDR3 region is CASSHVGRARSYEQYF. CDR3 nucleotide sequence: TGCGCCAGCAGCCATGTCGGGCGGGCCAGGTCCTACGAGCAGTACTTC.

This sequence joins TRBV10-2 and TRBJ1-5; D unresolved. V dropped 4 bases and J dropped 3 bases, with 10 bases sitting between them. The CDR3 is 14 residues long. Germline V gene sequence: CDR1 WSHSY, CDR2 SAAADI. The CDR3 nucleotides are TGCGCCAGCAGTGTGGGGAGGGACAATCAGCCCCAGCATTTT. The encoded protein is CASSVGRDNQPQHF.

The chain is built from TRBV10-1 and TRBJ2-7; D ambiguous. The CDR3 is 13 residues long. Germline V gives CDR1 WNHNN, CDR2 SYGVQD (reference sequence). V was trimmed by 9 bases and J by 0 bases, leaving 12 bases between them. The CDR3: CARFRIDSYEQYF. CDR3 coding DNA: TGCGCCAGGTTCAGGATTGACTCCTACGAGCAGTACTTC.

J is TRBJ2-3 and V is TRBV30, with 10 bases identical to TRBD2. V lost 2 bases and J lost 4; bases outside the gene matches: 12. Germline V gene sequence: CDR1 GTSNPN, CDR2 SVGIG (reference sequence). The CDR3 loop spans 17 amino acids. As DNA, the CDR3 is TGTGCCTGGAGTTCAACTTCCCCCAGCGGGAGGGCAGATACGCAGTATTTT. Its translation is CAWSSTSPSGRADTQYF. Looking up the rest from reference TRBV30 and TRBJ2-3 gives the full variable domain: SQTIHQWPATLVQPVGSPLSLECTVEGTSNPNLYWYRQAAGRGLQLLFYSVGIGQISSEVPQNLSASRPQDRQFILSSKKLLLSDSGFYLCAWSSTSPSGRADTQYFGPGTRLTVL.

V gene TRBV5-4 combines with J gene TRBJ1-1; no firm D call. The germline V and J ends were trimmed by 2 bases and 1 base, with 6 bases remaining between them. The CDR3 runs to 13 residues. CDR1 and CDR2 (germline): SGHNT, YYREEE (reference sequence). The CDR3 reads CASSLRQNTEAFF. The CDR3, as DNA: TGTGCCAGCAGCTTACGACAGAACACTGAAGCTTTCTTT.

The CDR3 is CASSPRRQVGNTIYF. CDR3 DNA sequence: TGTGCCAGCAGTCCCCGTCGACAGGTGGGAAACACCATATATTTT. J is TRBJ1-3 and V is TRBV28, with D perhaps TRBD1 (6 bases). CDR1 and CDR2 (germline): MDHEN, SYDVKM. V was trimmed by 5 bases and J by 4 bases, leaving 15 bases between them. The CDR3 is made up of 15 amino acids.

V usage is TRBV9 and J usage is TRBJ2-7; TRBD1 aligns across 9 bases. This CDR3 is built from 14 residues. The germline V gene has CDR1 SGDLS and CDR2 YYNGEE. Trimming cost V 3 bases and J 4 bases; bases outside gene matches: 5. The CDR3 coding sequence is TGTGCCAGCAGCGCCGGGACAGGGCCGTACGAGCAGTACTTC. It codes for CASSAGTGPYEQYF.

The CDR3 region has the DNA TGTGCCAGTAGTATCTTATCCGGGACAGGGGGAGCGGACACTGAAGCTTTCTTT. This gives the protein CASSILSGTGGADTEAFF. This chain connects TRBV19 to TRBJ1-1; 11 positions match TRBD1. This CDR3 has 18 amino acids. The germline gives CDR1 LNHDA, CDR2 SQIVND (reference sequence). J was trimmed by 3 bases and V by 3 bases; bases with no gene match: 12.

V is TRBV6-1 and J is TRBJ1-5, with 7 bases identical to TRBD1. Per germline, CDR1 MNHNS and CDR2 SASEGT. Trimming at V came to 11 bases and at J to 4 bases, leaving 8 bases not matched to a gene. This CDR3 spans 13 amino acids. The DNA for the CDR3 is TGTGCCCCCCAGGGGGTTTTGAATCAGCCCCAGCATTTT. Translating gives CAPQGVLNQPQHF.

This clone is deemed medium-sized. The rearrangement uses TRBV15 and TRBJ2-7, with D perhaps matching TRBD1 (6 bases). V gave up 4 bases and J gave up 4 bases, with 20 bases separating them. Germline lookup yields CDR1 LNHNV and CDR2 YYDKDF (reference sequence). This CDR3 has 16 amino acids. The CDR3 nucleotides are TGTGCCACCAGCAAAGAAGGCCCAGGGGATCTTTACGAGCAGTACTTC. The encoded protein is CATSKEGPGDLYEQYF.

This chain links TRBV2 with TRBJ2-3; 9 bases map to TRBD1. Unmatched junction bases numbered 12, after V lost 8 bases and J lost 6 bases. The CDR3 length is 15 residues. Germline V gene sequence: CDR1 SNHLY, CDR2 FYNNEI. The CDR3 protein is CASQTGGSIGDTQYF. In nucleotides, the CDR3 is TGTGCCAGCCAGACAGGGGGGTCCATAGGTGATACGCAGTATTTT.

The chain has TRBV5-1 and TRBJ2-3; D is perhaps TRBD2 (5 bases). CDR1 is SGHRS and CDR2 is YFSETQ in the germline V gene. This CDR3 is built from 15 residues. Between the trimmed V and J ends, which lost 0 bases and 0 bases, there was a span of 8 bases. CDR3 sequence reads: CASSLERPSTDTQYF. Written as DNA, the CDR3 is TGCGCCAGCAGCTTGGAGCGGCCTAGCACAGATACGCAGTATTTT.